This passage covers 7 T cell receptor beta chains from one sample sequenced in a study of blood T cell repertoires in COVID-19. Produced via immunoSEQ multiplex PCR; TCRdb's table is partial and in-frame only. The sample has about 210,000 clones; roughly 90% are singletons. The material sequenced was PBMCs or T cells enriched from blood (not recorded which). The origin of the receptors is a woman younger than 30 who had recovered from COVID-19.

CDR3 residues: CAIRSETGGLEQYF. Written as DNA, the CDR3 is TGTGCCATCAGGTCTGAGACAGGGGGCTTGGAGCAGTACTTC. The genes are TRBV10-3 and TRBJ2-7; 10 nucleotides align to TRBD1. J lost 7 bases, V lost 6 bases, and 9 bases had no gene match. This CDR3 has 14 residues. From germline, CDR1 is ENHRY and CDR2 SYGVKD.

This rearrangement joins TRBV29-1 to TRBJ2-1, with D maybe TRBD2 (5 bases). Germline V lookup: CDR1 SQVTM, CDR2 ANQGSEA. The CDR3 loop spans 14 amino acids. V lost 6 bases, J lost 4 bases, and 16 bases lay in between. The DNA for the CDR3 is TGCAGCGTCCGCGGGCGGACCTCTTACAATGAGCAGTTCTTC. It codes for CSVRGRTSYNEQFF.

Turning to this clone: A single base separates this from a much larger clone, so it may be a read error. The CDR3 sequence is CASSPAYEQYF. CDR3 DNA sequence: TGTGCCAGCAGCCCCGCCTACGAGCAGTACTTC. V is TRBV3-1 (or the pseudogene TRBV3-2) and J is TRBJ2-7; D not certain. CDR1 LGHDT and CDR2 YNNKEL come from the germline V gene (reference sequence). Trimming stripped 4 bases from V and 2 bases from J, with 3 bases between. The CDR3 spans 11 residues.

This clone has just a few counts. The J gene is TRBJ1-2, the V gene TRBV5-6; no reliable D call. The CDR3 spans 12 residues. From germline, CDR1 is SGHDT and CDR2 YYEEEE. Trimming cost V 1 base and J 8 bases, with 9 bases left between them. The DNA of the CDR3 is TGTGCCAGCAGCTTGACAGCCCGGGGCTACACCTTC. It yields the protein CASSLTARGYTF.

J is TRBJ1-5 and V is TRBV6-6, with 7 bases aligning to TRBD1. V shed 8 bases and J 8 bases; nucleotides not matched to a gene: 9. Germline CDR1 reads MNHNY; CDR2 reads SVGAGI (reference sequence). This CDR3 has 13 residues. For the CDR3, the DNA is TGTGCCAGCCGGGTCAGGGGGGAAGAGCCCCAGCATTTT. Encoded protein: CASRVRGEEPQHF.

This chain connects TRBV10-3 to TRBJ2-2, with 7 positions matching TRBD1. V gave up 3 bases and J gave up 1 base; unmatched junction bases: 5. CDR1 and CDR2 from the germline V gene are ENHRY and SYGVKD. This CDR3 has 16 residues. CDR3: CAISDFGTVNTGELFF. Here the CDR3 DNA reads TGTGCCATCAGTGATTTTGGGACAGTGAACACCGGGGAGCTGTTTTTT.

This sequence joins TRBV11-2 and TRBJ1-4, with 7 positions matching TRBD1. This CDR3 spans 14 amino acids. V was pared by 5 bases and J by 8 bases, with 8 bases of the junction left unmatched. Germline-derived CDR1 and CDR2 are SGHAT and FQNNGV. CDR3 DNA: TGTGCCAGCAGCCGAACAGGGGTAGGGGAAAAACTGTTTTTT. This sequence encodes CASSRTGVGEKLFF.